This passage covers 8 T cell receptor beta chains from one sample sequenced in a study of T cells in Graves' hyperthyroidism and ophthalmopathy. Using RNA transcripts as the source, TCR beta CDR3 regions were amplified. Primed by the HTBI set, a first-round RT-PCR was run on the TCR CDR3. TCRdb independently ran MiXCR on the multiplex PCR reads; one entry per CDR3 protein. Among hundreds of thousands of distinct CDR3 sequences listed, around 15% were seen once. Sequenced material: blood. The receptors derive from a woman between 18 and 29 years old with Graves' hyperthyroidism.

There are a few counts of this clonotype. J is TRBJ2-1 and V is TRBV9, with TRBD2 matching 7 bases. The V gene end was trimmed by 3 bases and the J gene end by 0 bases; junction bases not matched to a gene: 3. The germline CDR1 and CDR2 sequences are SGDLS and YYNGEE. CDR3 size: 15 residues. The CDR3 coding sequence is TGTGCCAGCAGCGGCAGACTAGCCTCCTACAATGAGCAGTTCTTC. Protein sequence: CASSGRLASYNEQFF.

The V call is TRBV9, the J call TRBJ2-1; D possibly corresponds to TRBD2 (6 bases). CDR1 SGDLS and CDR2 YYNGEE come from the germline V gene. The ends were cut back, 0 bases at V and 7 bases at J, with 17 bases in the middle. The CDR3 covers 16 residues. CDR3 bases: TGTGCCAGCAGCGTAGCCGGCGGGGCAGGTTGGAATGAGCAGTTCTTC. This sequence encodes CASSVAGGAGWNEQFF. Filled out from reference TRBV9 and TRBJ2-1, the complete variable domain reads DSGVTQTPKHLITATGQRVTLRCSPRSGDLSVYWYQQSLDQGLQFLIQYYNGEERAKGNILERFSAQQFPDLHSELNLSSLELGDSALYFCASSVAGGAGWNEQFFGPGTRLTVL.

The chain joins TRBV7-2 to TRBJ2-7; 7 bases are shared with TRBD2. V was pared by 5 bases and J by 3 bases, with 7 bases of the junction left unmatched. Germline loops: CDR1 SGHTA, CDR2 FQGNSA. The length of the CDR3 is 14 residues. The CDR3 reads CASSERAGFYEQYF. CDR3 DNA: TGTGCCAGCAGCGAAAGAGCGGGGTTCTACGAGCAGTACTTC.

This clonotype showed up just once. This chain links TRBV10-3 with TRBJ2-5; 7 bases are shared with TRBD2. Germline trimming cut 2 bases from V and 5 bases from J; bases unmatched to any gene: 2. The CDR3 sequence is 13 residues long. Germline CDR1 is ENHRY and CDR2 is SYGVKD. The CDR3: CAISELGGETQYF. Written as DNA, the CDR3 is TGTGCCATCAGTGAGCTGGGGGGGGAGACCCAGTACTTC.

To note about this clonotype: With a much larger clone just one base away, this may be a read error. J is TRBJ1-3 and V is TRBV4-2, with D possibly TRBD1 on 5 matching bases. Germline V gives CDR1 LGHNA, CDR2 YNFKEQ. The CDR3 sequence is 15 residues long. The DNA of the CDR3 is TGTGCCAGCAACCAAACAAGGACGGGGACAAACACCATATATTTT. Amino acid sequence: CASNQTRTGTNTIYF.

At least ten counts were recorded for this clonotype. The chain links TRBV11-2 to TRBJ2-3; TRBD2 matches at 8 bases. Germline CDR1 SGHAT, CDR2 FQNNGV. The V and J ends lost 5 bases and 0 bases, in that order; junction bases with no gene match: 7. The CDR3 is 16 amino acids. The chain's CDR3 is CASSTTGGASTDTQYF. The CDR3 DNA reads TGTGCCAGCAGCACCACGGGGGGGGCGAGCACAGATACGCAGTATTTT.

This clonotype was detected ten times or more. The J gene is TRBJ2-3, the V gene TRBV28; TRBD1 aligns across 10 bases. The ends lost 5 bases at V and 4 bases at J; junction bases unmatched: 6. CDR3 length equals 15 residues. CDR1 and CDR2 (germline): MDHEN, SYDVKM. CDR3 amino acids: CASSVPGTGADTQYF. The CDR3 coding sequence is TGTGCCAGCAGTGTGCCCGGGACAGGGGCAGATACGCAGTATTTT.

In its sample, this clonotype was seen many times. V usage is TRBV20-1 and J usage is TRBJ2-7; D unresolved. Trimming cost V 0 bases and J 0 bases, with 12 bases left between them. This CDR3 spans 15 amino acids. Germline V gene data show CDR1 as DFQATT and CDR2 as SNEGSKA (reference sequence). The CDR3 protein is CSARDMAASSYEQYF. In DNA, the CDR3 is TGCAGTGCTAGAGATATGGCAGCCTCCTCCTACGAGCAGTACTTC.